Below are 23 T cell receptor beta chains sequenced from a single sample in a study of response to subunit inactivated influenza vaccine (dated by TCRdb to 2016 to 2018). The library was made by RT-PCR. The sample was run on an Illumina HiSeq 2500. TCRdb reprocessing: public reads trimmed at Q25 with fastp, clones called with MiXCR, in-frame beta chains kept. Merged by CDR3 protein, the rows form single entries marked with the most common genes and DNA. Present in this sample are 400,000 to 550,000 distinct CDR3 sequences, about 25% of which were seen just once. 1.9% of the sample is held by the ten biggest clonotypes. The sequenced sample was CD4+ T cells sorted from PBMCs, obtained around 5 days after vaccination. All receptors come from a man aged 50 or older who received an inactivated influenza vaccine. Donor details come from another sample of the same person, matched by shared clones.

This clonotype was recorded a few times. The V and J genes are TRBV6-5 and TRBJ2-1; D gene unclear. Deletions cut 4 bases from V and 0 bases from J, with 16 bases between. CDR3 length equals 17 residues. CDR1 MNHEY and CDR2 SVGAGI come from the germline V gene. CDR3 nucleotide sequence: TGTGCCAGCAGTTCTCCGGGTAGCCCCAGCTCCTACAATGAGCAGTTCTTC. Translation gives CASSSPGSPSSYNEQFF.

This chain links TRBV7-9 with TRBJ2-7; 8 nucleotides line up with TRBD2. The CDR3 spans 15 residues. V gave up 2 bases and J gave up 6 bases; unmatched junction bases: 9. In germline, CDR1 is SEHNR, CDR2 FQNEAQ (reference sequence). The CDR3 here is CASSLQAGVPREQYF. CDR3 sequence (DNA): TGTGCCAGCAGCTTACAAGCGGGAGTACCTCGCGAGCAGTACTTC.

Only a few counts were recorded for this clonotype. The V call is TRBV28, the J call TRBJ1-3, with TRBD1 matching over 8 bases. The V gene's germline CDR1 is MDHEN and CDR2 SYDVKM. Losses at the gene ends were 8 bases for V and 2 bases for J; bases not matched to a gene: 2. This CDR3 has 13 residues. The CDR3 region has the DNA TGTGCCAGCGACAGGGGCCCTGGAAACACCATATATTTT. Residues: CASDRGPGNTIYF.

The chain recombines TRBV10-3 with TRBJ2-2; D gene uncertain. The CDR3 has 14 amino acids. The germline CDR1 and CDR2 sequences are ENHRY and SYGVKD. Trimming took off 4 bases at V and 5 bases at J, with 11 bases between the two ends. The CDR3 loop is CAISGRLGTGELFF. The CDR3, as DNA: TGTGCCATCAGTGGTAGACTTGGTACCGGGGAGCTGTTTTTT.

This clonotype was seen more than once but under ten times. The genes are TRBV20-1 and TRBJ2-1; TRBD2 matches 7 bases. The trim removed 0 bases at V and 0 bases at J, leaving 5 bases unmatched. The CDR3 sequence is 16 residues long. In germline, CDR1 is DFQATT, CDR2 SNEGSKA (reference sequence). CDR3 bases: TGCAGTGCTAGAGATGACGGGGGGAGCTCCTACAATGAGCAGTTCTTC. This gives the protein CSARDDGGSSYNEQFF.

V and J are TRBV12-3 or TRBV12-4 and TRBJ2-2; 8 bases line up with TRBD1. The CDR3 length is 16 residues. Trimming took 5 bases from V and 6 from J; bases not matched to a gene: 11. The CDR3 sequence: CASSDSGTGNPGELFF. The CDR3 DNA is TGTGCCAGCAGTGACTCCGGGACAGGAAATCCCGGGGAGCTGTTTTTT.

This clonotype was counted between two and nine times. CDR3 protein: CASSQDATTNEKLFF. The CDR3 DNA is TGTGCCAGCAGCCAAGATGCCACAACTAATGAAAAACTGTTTTTT. The chain recombines TRBV4-2 with TRBJ1-4, with unresolved D. Germline V gene sequence: CDR1 LGHNA, CDR2 YNFKEQ. Between the trimmed V and J ends, which lost 0 bases and 0 bases, there was a span of 5 bases. The CDR3 loop spans 15 amino acids.

This clonotype showed up just a few times. The chain has TRBV5-8 and TRBJ2-1, with D unclear. The V gene's germline CDR1 is SGHTS and CDR2 YDEGEE. Trimming shortened V by 1 base and J by 2 bases, and 7 bases separated the two germline ends. The CDR3 consists of 14 residues. The CDR3 DNA is TGTGCCAGCAGCTTGCTCCCAGCCTACAATGAGCAGTTCTTC. Protein: CASSLLPAYNEQFF.

The chain has TRBV7-3 and TRBJ1-1; D gene ambiguous. Germline lookup yields CDR1 SGHTA and CDR2 FQGTGA. This CDR3 comprises 12 residues. The V gene lost 8 bases and the J gene lost 8 bases, with 15 bases spanning the gap. This CDR3 is CASLDMVSEAFF. The CDR3 nucleotides are TGTGCCAGCTTAGATATGGTGTCGGAAGCTTTCTTT.

V is TRBV7-2 and J is TRBJ2-1, with TRBD1 matching 7 bases. The V gene end was trimmed by 5 bases and the J gene end by 2 bases; junction bases not matched to a gene: 6. The CDR3 loop spans 15 amino acids. CDR1 SGHTA and CDR2 FQGNSA come from the germline V gene. CDR3 DNA sequence: TGTGCCAGCAGCCGAGGACAGGCTCCCTACAATGAGCAGTTCTTC. As protein: CASSRGQAPYNEQFF.

The CDR3 loop is CASSYPGVNLAGQGDTQYF. The CDR3 DNA sequence: TGTGCCAGCAGTTACCCGGGGGTCAACCTAGCGGGACAAGGGGATACGCAGTATTTT. The chain carries TRBV6-5 and TRBJ2-3; 9 bases line up with TRBD2. CDR3 length: 19 residues. Germline trimming cut 2 bases from V and 6 bases from J; bases unmatched to any gene: 18. From germline, CDR1 is MNHEY and CDR2 SVGAGI.

The chain combines TRBV2 with TRBJ2-3; D gene uncertain. CDR1 and CDR2 (germline): SNHLY, FYNNEI. The V and J ends lost 0 bases and 3 bases respectively, with 1 base between them. The CDR3 length is 12 residues. CDR3 coding DNA: TGTGCCAGCAGTGAAGCGACAGATACGCAGTATTTT. As protein: CASSEATDTQYF.

This chain connects TRBV29-1 to TRBJ1-5; TRBD1 aligns across 10 bases. J lost 2 bases, V lost 7 bases, and 2 bases had no gene match. The CDR3 length is 13 residues. CDR1 is SQVTM, CDR2 ANQGSEA, per germline. The CDR3 protein is CSAGTGGNQPQHF. CDR3 DNA: TGCAGCGCTGGGACAGGGGGCAATCAGCCCCAGCATTTT.

The chain combines TRBV9 with TRBJ2-5; no clear D. Germline V gene sequence: CDR1 SGDLS, CDR2 YYNGEE. This CDR3 comprises 14 residues. Trimming cost V 2 bases and J 2 bases, with 10 bases left between them. CDR3 in amino acids: CASSVGQSQETQYF. CDR3 nucleotide sequence: TGTGCCAGCAGCGTTGGCCAATCGCAAGAGACCCAGTACTTC.

There are a few counts of this clonotype. This rearrangement joins TRBV5-1 to TRBJ1-5; possible D gene TRBD1, 6 bases. The V gene lost 4 bases and the J gene lost 4 bases, with 12 bases spanning the gap. The CDR3 is 14 residues long. Germline V CDR1 and CDR2: SGHRS, YFSETQ. The DNA of the CDR3 is TGCGCCAGCAGCCCGGACAGCGGAAATCAGCCCCAGCATTTT. Translating it yields CASSPDSGNQPQHF.

The chain links TRBV9 to TRBJ2-5; perhaps D is TRBD1 or TRBD2 (5 bases each). CDR1 and CDR2 from the germline V gene are SGDLS and YYNGEE. The CDR3 totals 15 residues. The V end was cut by 4 bases, the J end by 2 bases, with 15 bases between. The DNA for the CDR3 is TGTGCCAGCAGCCCAATGGGACGGGTACAAGAGACCCAGTACTTC. Translation gives CASSPMGRVQETQYF.

This clonotype was detected a few times. The chain links TRBV10-3 to TRBJ2-2; D is unresolved. V lost 5 bases to trimming and J lost 13 bases, with 14 bases between them. Germline CDR1 is ENHRY and CDR2 is SYGVKD. This CDR3 contains 12 residues. CDR3 region: CAISPGQERLFF. DNA for the CDR3: TGTGCCATCAGTCCGGGCCAGGAGAGGCTGTTTTTT.

This clonotype was recorded a few times. The chain employs TRBV7-2 and TRBJ2-1; D possibly matches TRBD1 or TRBD2 (5 bases each). Trimming shortened V by 1 base and J by 6 bases, and 13 bases separated the two germline ends. CDR3 length equals 15 residues. Germline V gene lookup returns CDR1 SGHTA and CDR2 FQGNSA. CDR3 loop: CASSLERGLGNEQFF. DNA of the CDR3: TGTGCCAGCAGCTTAGAACGGGGCTTAGGCAATGAGCAGTTCTTC.

The chain carries TRBV6-4 and TRBJ2-1; TRBD2 aligns across 15 bases. Trimming at V came to 6 bases and at J to 4 bases, leaving 13 bases not matched to a gene. This CDR3 has 19 residues. Germline-derived CDR1 and CDR2 are MRHNA and SNTAGT. The CDR3 nucleotides read TGTGCCAGCAGAGACCCCGGGACTAGCGGGGGGCGGGCATACAATGAGCAGTTCTTC. Residues: CASRDPGTSGGRAYNEQFF.

This clonotype has a handful of counts. The gene calls are TRBV10-3 and TRBJ1-1; 11 positions agree with TRBD1. The J segment lost 0 bases and the V segment lost 7 bases, leaving 7 bases of the junction unmatched. The CDR3 has 16 residues. Germline-derived CDR1 and CDR2 are ENHRY and SYGVKD. The CDR3 DNA is TGTGCCATCACCAGGACAGGGGGCCGGATGAACACTGAAGCTTTCTTT. It codes for CAITRTGGRMNTEAFF.

This clonotype was counted between two and nine times. The chain recombines TRBV4-1 with TRBJ1-5; the D is unclear. Germline V CDR1 and CDR2: MGHRA, YSYEKL. The CDR3 spans 14 residues. Trimming took 1 base from V and 3 from J, leaving 7 bases between them. The CDR3 region has the DNA TGCGCCAGCAGCCAAGGTGGCATCAATCAGCCCCAGCATTTT. It codes for CASSQGGINQPQHF.

V and J are TRBV20-1 and TRBJ1-5, with D maybe TRBD1 (5 bases). The CDR3 extends over 14 amino acids. Germline V gene sequence: CDR1 DFQATT, CDR2 SNEGSKA (reference sequence). Trimming left V 3 bases short and J 6 bases short, with 15 bases between. The CDR3 loop is CSARRQGEGQPQHF. Here the CDR3 DNA reads TGCAGTGCTAGGCGGCAGGGCGAGGGTCAGCCCCAGCATTTT.

CDR3 residues: CSARRAARHTQYF. The CDR3 DNA follows: TGCAGTGCTAGGAGGGCCGCAAGGCATACGCAGTATTTT. V is TRBV20-1 and J is TRBJ2-3; tentative D call: TRBD2 (5 bases). Trimming cost V 3 bases and J 7 bases, with 14 bases left between them. This CDR3 spans 13 amino acids. Germline CDR1 DFQATT, CDR2 SNEGSKA (reference sequence).